The source of this TCR beta chain is a study of Graves' ophthalmopathy and Graves' hyperthyroidism. Study results and limitations: The 13-signature model separated ophthalmopathy from stable hyperthyroidism at over 85% sensitivity and approximately 79% specificity.

The CDR3 contains 14 residues. Germline CDR1 SQVTM, CDR2 ANQGSEA. The V gene lost 4 bases and the J gene lost 0 bases, with 9 bases spanning the gap. Hyperthyroidism patients were newly diagnosed, ill under 2 months, and aged 18 to 65 years. This clonotype was seen at least ten times. The antigen remains undetermined. Amplified material comprised TCR beta CDR3 regions derived from RNA transcripts. HTBI-primed RT-PCR formed the first round, and a multiplex PCR formed the second. TCRdb passed the multiplex PCR reads through MiXCR, listing each CDR3 protein once. The repertoire consists of a few hundred thousand distinct CDR3 sequences, with under 40% occurring once and the leading ten covering 3.5% to 5%.

The genes are TRBV29-1 and TRBJ2-2; D not certain. Input material: peripheral blood or thyroid tissue (not recorded which). The source of this sequence is an adult man with Graves' hyperthyroidism. CDR3 protein: CSVVQFTNTGELFF. CDR3 DNA: TGCAGCGTTGTGCAGTTTACGAACACCGGGGAGCTGTTTTTT.